Sequencing of this TCR beta chain was carried out in a study of identical twins. From the 5' RACE reads, TCRdb called clonotypes with MiXCR, one entry per CDR3 protein. Here the sample spans 310,000 or so distinct CDR3 sequences, around 8.8% being singletons. Findings and limits, study-wide: Memory repertoires showed no such pattern, whereas abundant cord blood beta clonotypes carried fewer insertions.

The CDR3 totals 16 residues. The V gene lost 0 bases and the J gene lost 7 bases, with 15 bases spanning the gap. Germline CDR1 reads LNHNV; CDR2 reads YYDKDF (reference sequence). Of note for this clonotype: The antigen remains undetermined.

These data are also associated with another study on yellow fever vaccine responses in identical twins. That paper notes: Reportedly, twins' vaccine T cell responses looked partly convergent and partly personalized.

Input material: memory (CD45RO+) T cells sorted from blood. This TCR derives from a young woman in good health. This chain joins TRBV15 and TRBJ1-4; tentative D call: TRBD1 (6 bases). In DNA form, the CDR3 reads TGTGCCACCAGCAGAGATGGGGGGGGCTGGGTTGAAAAACTGTTTTTT. This translates into CATSRDGGGWVEKLFF.